This T cell receptor (beta chain) was profiled in a study of T cell responses to AZD1222 COVID-19 vaccine. Concerning this clone itself: Its antigen is unknown.

Trimming stripped 5 bases from V and 1 base from J, with 2 bases between. This CDR3 is 10 amino acids long. Germline V gene data show CDR1 as SQVTM and CDR2 as ANQGSEA. The protocol was immunoSEQ multiplex PCR, while the TCRdb copy is restricted to in-frame clones and leaves out a portion. The data hold roughly 110,000 clones, with approximately 87% observed a single time. Study results and limitations: After the peak T cell response, and only then, were repertoires sampled. The donors showed a predominance of white British ancestry and of females, with possible underestimation of clonal diversity.

The origin of this receptor is an adult in good health. This chain joins TRBV29-1 and TRBJ1-1; D is unresolved. Sample: peripheral blood, taken on day 0 of AZD1222 vaccination. CDR3: CSVKNTEAFF. The CDR3 nucleotides are TGCAGCGTTAAGAACACTGAAGCTTTCTTT.